Listed here are 2 T cell receptor beta chains from one sample, sequenced in a study of PD-L1 blockade in urothelial cancer. Some clones are missing from TCRdb's copy, which holds only in-frame ones; the method was immunoSEQ multiplex PCR. The sample lists tens of thousands of clones, 80% to 90% seen once, with around 5.4% in the top ten. The sample's time point: pretreatment peripheral blood. Sequences were derived from PBMCs, sampled around atezolizumab (anti-PD-L1) treatment. These receptors originate from a man between 65 and 79 years old with urothelial cancer.

This chain links TRBV27 with TRBJ1-2; D is unresolved. V lost 0 bases, J lost 6 bases, and 14 bases lay in between. The CDR3 has 15 amino acids. In germline, CDR1 is MNHEY, CDR2 SMNVEV (reference sequence). The CDR3 DNA reads TGTGCCAGCAGTTTATCGATGCGGGCAGGACATGGCTACACCTTC. This codes for CASSLSMRAGHGYTF.

CDR3 in DNA: TGCGCCAGCAGCTTGCTAGACTCGGAAGGCGAGCAGTACTTC. Protein: CASSLLDSEGEQYF. The genes are TRBV5-1 and TRBJ2-7; D uncertain. V lost 1 base to trimming and J lost 6 bases, with 14 bases between them. CDR1 SGHRS and CDR2 YFSETQ come from the germline V gene. The CDR3 is 14 residues long.